This T cell receptor beta chain was obtained from a study of shared clonotypes between healthy human individuals. Findings and limits, study-wide: Investigators collected only blood, and repertoires in tissues likely differ.

Sequenced by immunoSEQ multiplex PCR; TCRdb stores in-frame clones only, minus some. The sample lists millions of clones, 95% occurring once. Points on this clone: Its antigen is undetermined.

V lost 6 bases, J lost 3 bases, and 9 bases lay in between. This CDR3 region has 12 residues. CDR1 SQVTM and CDR2 ANQGSEA come from the germline V gene. The CD4+ fraction was divided into a CD45RA+ naive subset and a CD45RA-negative memory subset. The chain carries TRBV29-1 and TRBJ2-1, with D perhaps matching TRBD1 (6 bases). The material sequenced was naive CD4+ T cells sorted from blood. Indicated subset: CD45RA+ positively selected. The TCR originated in a man between 18 and 35 years old in good health. The CDR3 DNA sequence: TGCAGCGTAAGGACAGTCTACAATGAGCAGTTCTTC. Translation: CSVRTVYNEQFF.